Listed here are 30 T cell receptor beta chains from one sample, sequenced in a study of CD8 T cells in ankylosing spondylitis. TCRdb redid the calling of the 5' RACE reads with MiXCR, one entry per CDR3 protein. Of about 240,000 distinct CDR3 sequences detected, about 10% appear once; the ten largest clones hold around 7%. The sample consisted of blood, either unsorted or a sorted T cell fraction (not recorded which). The receptors shown here come from a male donor with ankylosing spondylitis or in good health (not recorded which).

The chain joins TRBV12-3 or TRBV12-4 to TRBJ1-2; D unclear. The CDR3 is 13 amino acids. Trimming removed 3 bases from V and 2 bases from J, with 7 bases in between. CDR3 in DNA: TGTGCCAGCAGTTTGGGTCCCAACTATGGCTACACCTTC. It specifies CASSLGPNYGYTF.

This clonotype was observed a single time. This may stem from a read error, because a much larger clone lies one nucleotide away. The chain links TRBV15 to TRBJ2-1; D remains ambiguous. Germline V gene sequence: CDR1 LNHNV, CDR2 YYDKDF (reference sequence). The CDR3 is made up of 15 amino acids. Here the CDR3 reads CATIRDRRAYNEQFF. Here the CDR3 DNA reads TGTGCCACCATCAGAGATCGAAGGGCCTACAATGAGCAGTTCTTC. The whole variable domain, remainder taken from reference TRBV15 and TRBJ2-1, is DAMVIQNPRYQVTQFGKPVTLSCSQTLNHNVMYWYQQKSSQAPKLLFHYYDKDFNNEADTPDNFQSRRPNTSFCFLDIRSPGLGDTAMYLCATIRDRRAYNEQFFGPGTRLTVL.

CDR3 protein: CASSPVRLNTEAFF. CDR3 DNA sequence: TGTGCCAGCAGCCCCGTGCGACTGAACACTGAAGCTTTCTTT. The chain has TRBV4-2 and TRBJ1-1; D gene unclear. The CDR3 spans 14 residues. Germline CDR1 LGHNA, CDR2 YNFKEQ. V lost 4 bases and J lost 0, with 9 bases in between.

This clonotype was seen at least ten times. This sequence joins TRBV27 and TRBJ2-1; 9 bases match TRBD1. The CDR3 runs 14 residues. The germline V gene has CDR1 MNHEY and CDR2 SMNVEV (reference sequence). V dropped 3 bases and J dropped 7; count of bases not matched to a gene: 4. In DNA form, the CDR3 reads TGTGCCAGCAGTTTCGGGACAGGGATGAATGAGCAGTTCTTC. Translation: CASSFGTGMNEQFF.

The CDR3 nucleotides are TGTGCCACCAGTGGCCAGACGCAGGGTGTAGCTTTCTTT. Residues: CATSGQTQGVAFF. The chain joins TRBV24-1 to TRBJ1-1; the D gene is possibly TRBD1 (5 bases). The ends were cut back, 5 bases at V and 10 bases at J, with 16 bases in the middle. The CDR3 contains 13 residues. Per germline, CDR1 KGHDR and CDR2 SFDVKD.

This clonotype was observed a few times. The rearrangement uses TRBV27 and TRBJ2-7, with unresolved D. The CDR3 has 13 amino acids. In germline, CDR1 is MNHEY, CDR2 SMNVEV (reference sequence). Trimming left V 5 bases short and J 3 bases short, with 11 bases between. The CDR3 sequence is CASSPLGYYEQYF. As DNA, the CDR3 is TGTGCCAGCAGTCCCCTCGGGTACTACGAGCAGTACTTC.

J is TRBJ1-2 and V is TRBV7-9, with D maybe TRBD1 (6 bases). The V and J ends lost 5 bases and 5 bases respectively, with 12 bases between them. The CDR3 runs to 13 residues. Germline V lookup: CDR1 SEHNR, CDR2 FQNEAQ (reference sequence). CDR3: CASSAGGQYGYTF. The CDR3 DNA is TGTGCCAGCAGCGCGGGGGGGCAGTATGGCTACACCTTC.

The chain employs TRBV7-9 and TRBJ2-7; possibly TRBD1 for D (5 bases). V was cut by 4 bases and J by 3 bases, with 10 bases left in between. Per the germline V gene, CDR1 is SEHNR and CDR2 is FQNEAQ (reference sequence). The CDR3 sequence is 13 residues long. The CDR3 DNA reads TGTGCCAGCAGCTCGGCAGGGCACTACGAGCAGTACTTC. Encoded protein: CASSSAGHYEQYF.

The chain is built from TRBV6-1 and TRBJ2-1, with 11 bases that match TRBD2. V lost 2 bases, J lost 8 bases, and 5 bases stayed unmatched. CDR3 length: 15 amino acids. CDR1 is MNHNS and CDR2 is SASEGT in the germline V gene. The CDR3 DNA reads TGTGCCAGCAGTGAACTAGCGGGAGGAAGCGATGAGCAGTTCTTC. Its translation is CASSELAGGSDEQFF.

This clonotype showed up many times. The V and J genes are TRBV5-1 and TRBJ1-2; 7 nucleotides align to TRBD1. The V segment lost 0 bases and the J segment 2 bases; nucleotides outside the gene matches: 4. Germline V CDR1 and CDR2: SGHRS, YFSETQ. The CDR3 consists of 15 residues. The CDR3 region has the DNA TGCGCCAGCAGCTTGGGACAGGGAATAAACTATGGCTACACCTTC. Amino acid sequence: CASSLGQGINYGYTF. Full variable domain (rest looked up from reference TRBV5-1 and TRBJ1-2): KAGVTQTPRYLIKTRGQQVTLSCSPISGHRSVSWYQQTPGQGLQFLFEYFSETQRNKGNFPGRFSGRQFSNSRSEMNVSTLELGDSALYLCASSLGQGINYGYTFGSGTRLTVV.

The J gene is TRBJ2-5, the V gene TRBV28, with D perhaps TRBD1 (6 bases). CDR3 length: 11 residues. V gave up 10 bases and J gave up 5 bases, with 11 bases separating them. Germline-derived CDR1 and CDR2 are MDHEN and SYDVKM. This CDR3 reads CATLRGETQYF. Written as DNA, the CDR3 is TGTGCCACCCTTAGGGGGGAGACCCAGTACTTC.

This clonotype was recorded many times. The chain carries TRBV12-3 or TRBV12-4 and TRBJ1-2; no firm D call. This CDR3 region has 12 residues. V shed 6 bases and J shed 4 bases, with 9 bases lying between them. In nucleotides, the CDR3 is TGTGCCAGCAGCCGAAGTCGCTATGGCTACACCTTC. The encoded protein is CASSRSRYGYTF.

There are a few counts of this clonotype. This chain links TRBV20-1 with TRBJ1-1; D gene uncertain. The CDR3 has 13 amino acids. Between the trimmed V and J ends, which lost 2 bases and 2 bases, there was a span of 9 bases. The germline gives CDR1 DFQATT, CDR2 SNEGSKA (reference sequence). CDR3 amino acids: CSARPFLNTEAFF. The CDR3 nucleotides are TGCAGTGCTAGACCTTTTCTTAACACTGAAGCTTTCTTT.

Notes on this clonotype: A single base separates this from a much larger clone, so it may be a read error. The chain employs TRBV5-1 and TRBJ2-5; D is undetermined. Germline V lookup: CDR1 SGHRS, CDR2 YFSETQ. The CDR3 has 13 residues. V dropped 4 bases and J dropped 7 bases, with 14 bases sitting between them. CDR3 DNA sequence: TGCGCCAGCAGCGTGGACGCGTCAGCGACCCAGTACTTC. Translating gives CASSVDASATQYF.

The V call is TRBV11-1, the J call TRBJ1-1, with D unclear. The length of the CDR3 is 18 residues. The germline CDR1 and CDR2 sequences are SGHAT and FQDESV (reference sequence). With 5 bases removed from V and 2 bases from J, the gap between germline ends came to 24 bases. CDR3 amino acids: CASSPPRVGRNLNTEAFF. DNA of the CDR3: TGTGCCAGCAGCCCTCCCCGTGTAGGACGGAATCTAAACACTGAAGCTTTCTTT. Combining the CDR3 with reference TRBV11-1 and TRBJ1-1 gives the whole variable domain EAEVAQSPRYKITEKSQAVAFWCDPISGHATLYWYRQILGQGPELLVQFQDESVVDDSQLPKDRFSAERLKGVDSTLKIQPAELGDSAMYLCASSPPRVGRNLNTEAFFGQGTRLTVV.

This clonotype appeared many times. J is TRBJ2-7 and V is TRBV12-3 or TRBV12-4; 9 bases align to TRBD2. The CDR3 covers 17 residues. Trimming at V came to 6 bases and at J to 0 bases, leaving 12 bases not matched to a gene. In nucleotides, the CDR3 is TGTGCCAGCAGGAGCCGTAGCGGGAGTTGGACCTCCTACGAGCAGTACTTC. Amino acid sequence: CASRSRSGSWTSYEQYF.

This clonotype was counted many times. The rearrangement joins TRBV6-5 to TRBJ2-7; D might be TRBD1 (5 bases). The CDR3 loop spans 14 amino acids. Germline V gene data show CDR1 as MNHEY and CDR2 as SVGAGI. With 0 bases removed from V and 3 bases from J, the gap between germline ends came to 9 bases. Here the CDR3 reads CASSYSTDVYEQYF. The CDR3 bases are TGTGCCAGCAGTTACTCGACAGACGTCTACGAGCAGTACTTC.

The chain couples TRBV5-1 to TRBJ2-1; 13 bases line up with TRBD2. This CDR3 has 16 residues. Looked up from germline, CDR1 is SGHRS and CDR2 is YFSETQ. The ends lost 4 bases at V and 5 bases at J; junction bases unmatched: 6. The chain's CDR3 is CASSPRTSGSHNEQFF. Written as DNA, the CDR3 is TGCGCCAGCAGCCCAAGGACTAGCGGGAGTCACAATGAGCAGTTCTTC. Filled out from reference TRBV5-1 and TRBJ2-1, the complete variable domain reads KAGVTQTPRYLIKTRGQQVTLSCSPISGHRSVSWYQQTPGQGLQFLFEYFSETQRNKGNFPGRFSGRQFSNSRSEMNVSTLELGDSALYLCASSPRTSGSHNEQFFGPGTRLTVL.

Points on this clonotype: A read error may explain this, as a much larger clone is one base away. The chain is built from TRBV6-5 and TRBJ2-7; no clear D. V shed 4 bases and J shed 4 bases, with 17 bases lying between them. Per germline, CDR1 MNHEY and CDR2 SVGAGI. The CDR3 has 15 residues. CDR3 in amino acids: CASSLGYEWSYEQYF. CDR3 in DNA: TGTGCCAGCAGTTTGGGGTACGAGTGGTCTTACGAGCAGTACTTC.

This clonotype was detected only a few times. The chain links TRBV20-1 to TRBJ1-2, with D hard to call. The germline V and J ends were trimmed by 1 base and 7 bases, with 7 bases remaining between them. This CDR3 contains 11 residues. In germline, CDR1 is DFQATT, CDR2 SNEGSKA (reference sequence). CDR3 nucleotide sequence: TGCAGTGCTAGAGTCGCGGGTGGCTACACCTTC. Translation: CSARVAGGYTF.

This clonotype was seen many times. CDR3 sequence (DNA): TGCGCCAGCAGCTCCGGACTAGCGGCTTACAATGAGCAGTTCTTC. Amino acid sequence: CASSSGLAAYNEQFF. The chain couples TRBV5-1 to TRBJ2-1; 10 bases fit TRBD2. The CDR3 loop spans 15 amino acids. After removal of 3 bases from V and 4 bases from J, the junction contained 4 bases not matched to a gene. In germline, CDR1 is SGHRS, CDR2 YFSETQ.

This clonotype occurred many times. The J gene is TRBJ1-2, the V gene TRBV10-3; TRBD1 aligns across 11 bases. CDR1 and CDR2 from the germline V gene are ENHRY and SYGVKD. There are 13 residues in the CDR3. J was trimmed by 4 bases and V by 9 bases; bases with no gene match: 4. In nucleotides, the CDR3 is TGTGCCATTACCGGGACAGGGGGCTATGGCTACACCTTC. Protein: CAITGTGGYGYTF.

In its sample, this clonotype was seen many times. J is TRBJ2-3 and V is TRBV20-1, with D perhaps matching TRBD1 (6 bases). The V gene lost 6 bases and the J gene lost 3 bases, with 13 bases spanning the gap. The CDR3 is 13 residues long. Germline CDR1 is DFQATT and CDR2 is SNEGSKA (reference sequence). CDR3 protein: CSANVGQTDTQYF. For the CDR3, the DNA is TGCAGTGCGAACGTTGGACAGACAGATACGCAGTATTTT.

This clonotype has a count of ten or more. This chain joins TRBV7-6 and TRBJ1-4; unclear D gene. The V end lost 5 bases, the J end lost 8 bases, and 18 bases lay between the germline ends. Germline V gene lookup returns CDR1 SGHVS and CDR2 FNYEAQ. This CDR3 has 15 residues. The DNA of the CDR3 is TGTGCCAGCAGCCCCCTGCTCACCGGGAGAGAAAAACTGTTTTTT. Translation: CASSPLLTGREKLFF.

This clonotype was recorded at least ten times. The rearrangement joins TRBV3-1 to TRBJ1-2, with D uncertain. V was pared by 0 bases and J by 7 bases, with 12 bases between. This CDR3 has 14 residues. Per the germline V gene, CDR1 is LGHDT and CDR2 is YNNKEL (reference sequence). The CDR3 region is CASSQDPKGRGYTF. CDR3 nucleotide sequence: TGTGCCAGCAGCCAAGACCCCAAGGGTCGTGGCTACACCTTC. Looking up the rest from reference TRBV3-1 and TRBJ1-2 gives the full variable domain: DTAVSQTPKYLVTQMGNDKSIKCEQNLGHDTMYWYKQDSKKFLKIMFSYNNKELIINETVPNRFSPKSPDKAHLNLHINSLELGDSAVYFCASSQDPKGRGYTFGSGTRLTVV.

This clonotype was counted ten times or more. The chain recombines TRBV20-1 with TRBJ1-4, with D uncertain. The CDR3 extends over 13 amino acids. CDR1 DFQATT and CDR2 SNEGSKA come from the germline V gene (reference sequence). V lost 6 bases, J lost 6 bases, and 14 bases lay in between. The CDR3 DNA reads TGCAGTGCGCGAGGGTGGGTGGATGAAAAACTGTTTTTT. Residues: CSARGWVDEKLFF.

This chain joins TRBV25-1 and TRBJ1-5; D is unresolved. CDR1 is MGHDK and CDR2 is SYGVNS in the germline V gene. The CDR3 extends over 14 amino acids. Trimming pared 3 bases from V and 5 bases from J, leaving 11 bases between. CDR3 DNA sequence: TGTGCCAGCAGTGAGTCCCGGGTTTATCAGCCCCAGCATTTT. This translates into CASSESRVYQPQHF.

This clonotype came up many times. V usage is TRBV15 and J usage is TRBJ2-1; TRBD1 agrees at 10 bases. CDR1 and CDR2 from the germline V gene are LNHNV and YYDKDF (reference sequence). With V trimmed by 5 bases and J by 6 bases, 4 bases remained unmatched. This CDR3 is built from 14 residues. In DNA form, the CDR3 reads TGTGCCACCAGCTCCCGGACAGGGGGCAATGAGCAGTTCTTC. Protein sequence: CATSSRTGGNEQFF.

In its sample, this clonotype was seen many times. The chain is built from TRBV20-1 and TRBJ1-1; D perhaps matches TRBD1 (5 bases). Germline lookup yields CDR1 DFQATT and CDR2 SNEGSKA (reference sequence). The CDR3 consists of 12 residues. With 6 bases removed from V and 4 bases from J, the gap between germline ends came to 12 bases. CDR3 amino acids: CSATDRITEAFF. CDR3 sequence (DNA): TGCAGTGCCACTGACAGAATCACTGAAGCTTTCTTT.

This clonotype was observed a handful of times. V is TRBV10-3 and J is TRBJ1-2; 12 bases line up with TRBD1. J was trimmed by 7 bases and V by 0 bases; bases with no gene match: 9. The V gene's germline CDR1 is ENHRY and CDR2 SYGVKD. The CDR3 is 17 amino acids. CDR3 sequence (DNA): TGTGCCATCAGTGAGTCGGGACAGGGGGCGCCCCCCGCTGGCTACACCTTC. Its translation is CAISESGQGAPPAGYTF.